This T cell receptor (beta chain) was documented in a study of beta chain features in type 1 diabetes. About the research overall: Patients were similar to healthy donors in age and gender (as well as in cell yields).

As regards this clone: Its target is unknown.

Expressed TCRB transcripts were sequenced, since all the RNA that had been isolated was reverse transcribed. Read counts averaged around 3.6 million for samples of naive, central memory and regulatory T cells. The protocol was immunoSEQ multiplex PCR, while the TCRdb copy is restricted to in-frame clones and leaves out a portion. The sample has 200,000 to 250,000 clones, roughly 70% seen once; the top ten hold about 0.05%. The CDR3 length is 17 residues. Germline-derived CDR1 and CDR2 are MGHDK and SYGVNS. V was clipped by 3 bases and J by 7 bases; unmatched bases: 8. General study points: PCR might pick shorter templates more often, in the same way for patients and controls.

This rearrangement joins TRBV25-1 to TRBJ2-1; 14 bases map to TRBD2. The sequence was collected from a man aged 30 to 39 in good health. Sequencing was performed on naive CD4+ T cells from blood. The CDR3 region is CASSDPGLAGAKNEQFF. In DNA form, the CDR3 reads TGTGCCAGCAGTGACCCGGGACTAGCGGGAGCCAAGAATGAGCAGTTCTTC.